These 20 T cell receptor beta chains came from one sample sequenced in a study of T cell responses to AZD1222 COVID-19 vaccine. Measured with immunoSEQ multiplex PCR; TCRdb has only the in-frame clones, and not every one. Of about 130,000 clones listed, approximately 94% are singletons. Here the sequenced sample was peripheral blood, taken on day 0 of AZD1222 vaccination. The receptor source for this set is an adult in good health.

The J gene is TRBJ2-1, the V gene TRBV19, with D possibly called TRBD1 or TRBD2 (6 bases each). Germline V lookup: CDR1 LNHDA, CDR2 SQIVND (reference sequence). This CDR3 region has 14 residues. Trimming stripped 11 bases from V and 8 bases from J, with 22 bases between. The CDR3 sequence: CAGGGRRVIDEQFF. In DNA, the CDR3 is TGTGCCGGGGGCGGACGGAGGGTAATCGATGAGCAGTTCTTC.

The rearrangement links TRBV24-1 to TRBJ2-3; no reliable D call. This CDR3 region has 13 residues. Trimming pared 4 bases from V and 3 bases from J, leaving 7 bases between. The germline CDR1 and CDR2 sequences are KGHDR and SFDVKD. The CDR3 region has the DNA TGTGCCACCAGTGACCTCGGGACAGATACGCAGTATTTT. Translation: CATSDLGTDTQYF.

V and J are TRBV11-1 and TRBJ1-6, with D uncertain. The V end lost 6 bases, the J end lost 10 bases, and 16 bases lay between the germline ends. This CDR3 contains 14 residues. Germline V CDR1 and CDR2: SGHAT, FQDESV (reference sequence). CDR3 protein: CASSLRQATSPLHF. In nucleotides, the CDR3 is TGTGCCAGCAGTCTGAGGCAGGCCACCTCACCCCTCCACTTT.

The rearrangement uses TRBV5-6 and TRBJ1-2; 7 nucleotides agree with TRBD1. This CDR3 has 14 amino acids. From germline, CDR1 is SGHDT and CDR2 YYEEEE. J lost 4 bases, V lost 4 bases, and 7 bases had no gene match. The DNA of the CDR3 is TGTGCCAGCAGCCTAGGGGGCGATGGCTATGGCTACACCTTC. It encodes CASSLGGDGYGYTF.

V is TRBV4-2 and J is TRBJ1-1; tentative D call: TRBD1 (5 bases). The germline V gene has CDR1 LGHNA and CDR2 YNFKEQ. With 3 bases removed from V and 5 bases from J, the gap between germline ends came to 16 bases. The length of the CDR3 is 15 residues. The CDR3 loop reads CASSQAGFGATEAFF. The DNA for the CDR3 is TGTGCCAGCAGCCAGGCAGGGTTCGGTGCAACTGAAGCTTTCTTT.

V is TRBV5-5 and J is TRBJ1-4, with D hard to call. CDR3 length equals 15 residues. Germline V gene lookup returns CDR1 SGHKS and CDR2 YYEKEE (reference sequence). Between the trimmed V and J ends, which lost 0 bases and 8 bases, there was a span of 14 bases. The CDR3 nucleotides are TGTGCCAGCAGCTTGGGAGGCGCGTACACCGAAAAACTGTTTTTT. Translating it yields CASSLGGAYTEKLFF.

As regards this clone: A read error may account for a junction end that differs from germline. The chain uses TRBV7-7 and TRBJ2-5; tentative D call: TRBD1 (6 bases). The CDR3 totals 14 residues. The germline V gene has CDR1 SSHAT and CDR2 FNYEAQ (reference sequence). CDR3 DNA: TGTGCTAGCAGTTCTAACAGGGCTCAAGAGACCCAGTACTTC. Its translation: CASSSNRAQETQYF.

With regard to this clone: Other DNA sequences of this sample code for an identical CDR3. CDR3 amino acids: CASSPGNGYTF. The CDR3 bases are TGTGCCAGCTCACCCGGAAACGGCTACACCTTC. This chain connects TRBV18 to TRBJ1-2, with D unresolved. The V end was cut by 3 bases, the J end by 8 bases, with 7 bases between. This CDR3 spans 11 amino acids. From germline, CDR1 is KGHSH and CDR2 LQKENI.

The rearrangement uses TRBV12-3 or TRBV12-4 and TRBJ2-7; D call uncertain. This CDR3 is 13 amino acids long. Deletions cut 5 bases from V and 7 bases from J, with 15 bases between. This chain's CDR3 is CASSGNWFGEQYF. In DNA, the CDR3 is TGTGCCAGCAGTGGAAACTGGTTTGGGGAGCAGTACTTC.

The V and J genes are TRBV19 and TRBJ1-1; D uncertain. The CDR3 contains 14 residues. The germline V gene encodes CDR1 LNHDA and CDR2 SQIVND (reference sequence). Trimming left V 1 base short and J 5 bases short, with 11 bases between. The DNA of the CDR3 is TGTGCCAGTAGTATAGGGGTAGGGTCAACTGAAGCTTTCTTT. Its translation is CASSIGVGSTEAFF.

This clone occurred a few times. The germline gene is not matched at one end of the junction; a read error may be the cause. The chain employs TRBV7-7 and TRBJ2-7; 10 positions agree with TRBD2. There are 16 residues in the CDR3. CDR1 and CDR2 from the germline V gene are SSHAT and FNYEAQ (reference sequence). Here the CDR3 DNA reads TGTGCTAGCAGGATGCATCAAGCGGGGGGGATATACGAGCAGTACTTC. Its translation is CASRMHQAGGIYEQYF.

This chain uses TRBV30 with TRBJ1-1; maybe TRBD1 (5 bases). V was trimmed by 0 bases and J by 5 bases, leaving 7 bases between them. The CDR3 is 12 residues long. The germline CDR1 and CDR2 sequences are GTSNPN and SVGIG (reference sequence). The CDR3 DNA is TGTGCCTGGAGTGTACGGGGGACTGAAGCTTTCTTT. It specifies CAWSVRGTEAFF.

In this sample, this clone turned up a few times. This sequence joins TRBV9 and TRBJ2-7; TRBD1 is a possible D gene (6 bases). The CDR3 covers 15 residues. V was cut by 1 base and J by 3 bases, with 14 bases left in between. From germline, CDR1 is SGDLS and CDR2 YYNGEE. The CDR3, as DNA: TGTGCCAGCAGCGTACATTGGGGGCCGGACTACGAGCAGTACTTC. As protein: CASSVHWGPDYEQYF. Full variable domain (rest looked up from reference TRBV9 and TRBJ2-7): DSGVTQTPKHLITATGQRVTLRCSPRSGDLSVYWYQQSLDQGLQFLIQYYNGEERAKGNILERFSAQQFPDLHSELNLSSLELGDSALYFCASSVHWGPDYEQYFGPGTRLTVT.

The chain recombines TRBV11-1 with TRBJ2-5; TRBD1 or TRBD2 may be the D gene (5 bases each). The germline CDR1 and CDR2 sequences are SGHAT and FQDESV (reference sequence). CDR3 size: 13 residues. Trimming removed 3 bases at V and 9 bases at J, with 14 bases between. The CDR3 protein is CASSFRLARAQYF. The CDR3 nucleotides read TGTGCCAGCAGCTTCCGTCTAGCCAGGGCCCAGTACTTC.

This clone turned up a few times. The CDR3 is CASSQVGGTGELFF. The CDR3 coding sequence is TGTGCCAGCAGCCAAGTCGGAGGCACCGGGGAGCTGTTTTTT. V usage is TRBV4-2 and J usage is TRBJ2-2; TRBD2 is a possible D gene (5 bases). This CDR3 has 14 amino acids. Germline CDR1 reads LGHNA; CDR2 reads YNFKEQ. The ends were cut back, 1 base at V and 4 bases at J, with 7 bases in the middle.

The CDR3 DNA sequence: TGTGCCACGCCCCCCCCGCCGACAGGGGGCGTCTTCTTCCTGCCCCTCCACTTT. Its protein is CATPPPPTGGVFFLPLHF. The chain combines TRBV9 with TRBJ1-6; 10 nucleotides agree with TRBD1. The CDR3 runs 18 residues. The germline V gene encodes CDR1 SGDLS and CDR2 YYNGEE. Trimming cost V 9 bases and J 13 bases; bases outside gene matches: 25. Full variable domain (outside the CDR3, taken from reference TRBV9 and TRBJ1-6): DSGVTQTPKHLITATGQRVTLRCSPRSGDLSVYWYQQSLDQGLQFLIQYYNGEERAKGNILERFSAQQFPDLHSELNLSSLELGDSALYFCATPPPPTGGVFFLPLHFGNGTRLTVT.

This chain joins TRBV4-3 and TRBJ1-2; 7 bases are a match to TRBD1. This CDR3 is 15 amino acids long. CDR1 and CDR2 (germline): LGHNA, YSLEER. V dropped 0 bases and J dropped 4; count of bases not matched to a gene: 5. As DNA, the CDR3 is TGCGCCAGCAGCCAAGAACAGGGGATTGTCTATGGCTACACCTTC. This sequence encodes CASSQEQGIVYGYTF.

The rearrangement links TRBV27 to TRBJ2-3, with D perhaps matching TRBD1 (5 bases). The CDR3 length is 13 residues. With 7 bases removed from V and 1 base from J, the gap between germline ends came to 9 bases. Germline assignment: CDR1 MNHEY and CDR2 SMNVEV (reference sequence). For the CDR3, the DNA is TGTGCCAGCACAGGGTCTGGCACAGATACGCAGTATTTT. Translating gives CASTGSGTDTQYF.

The CDR3 nucleotides are TGTGCCAGCAGCGTAGTGGGCTCAACAGATACGCAGTATTTT. Amino acids: CASSVVGSTDTQYF. The chain carries TRBV9 and TRBJ2-3; no firm D call. The germline V gene has CDR1 SGDLS and CDR2 YYNGEE. Trimming removed 0 bases from V and 3 bases from J, with 8 bases in between. The CDR3 contains 14 residues.

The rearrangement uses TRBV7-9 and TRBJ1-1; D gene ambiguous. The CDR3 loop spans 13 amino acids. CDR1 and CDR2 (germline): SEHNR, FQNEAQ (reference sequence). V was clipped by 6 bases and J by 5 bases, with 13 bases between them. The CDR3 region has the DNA TGTGCCAGCAGGATTAATACGGGTACTGAAGCTTTCTTT. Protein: CASRINTGTEAFF.